This TCR beta chain was obtained from a study of blood T cell repertoires in COVID-19. Study in general: Sources were T cells, B-cell-depleted T cells, or PBMCs; the material itself was cDNA or gDNA.

Per the study methods: Estimated nucleated cell counts came from reference gene primer amplification. Clones were sequenced by immunoSEQ multiplex PCR, and TCRdb holds only the in-frame ones, with some missing. V, J and clone size are taken as reported in that table, and D and trimming were inferred from the DNA itself. The sample shows around 80,000 clones, approximately 80% of them seen only once. The germline V gene has CDR1 SGHRS and CDR2 YFSETQ. The CDR3 runs to 16 residues. V lost 1 base and J 1 base, leaving 12 bases between the germline ends. This clone was seen only a few times. The sample was peripheral blood. The chain employs TRBV5-1 and TRBJ1-5, with D hard to call. The clonotype was recovered from a woman aged 80 or over with acute or convalescent COVID-19. CDR3 protein: CASSLREASSNQPQHF. CDR3 sequence (DNA): TGCGCCAGCAGCTTGAGGGAGGCGTCGAGCAATCAGCCCCAGCATTTT.